A single sample gave rise to the 11 T cell receptor beta chains below, sequenced in a study of T cell repertoires in cytomegalovirus infection. TCRdb reprocessed the reads via MiXCR and lists one record per CDR3 protein. The sample includes 150,000 to 200,000 distinct CDR3 sequences, roughly 19% of them seen just once. Specimen: PBMCs. The receptors derive from a human donor in good health (CMV status not recorded). Some clones in this sample may be carry-over from other donors' samples.

This clonotype was seen a few times. DNA for the CDR3: TGTGCCAGCAGTTACTTTTTAGGGGACAGGCTTCACAATGAGCAGTTCTTC. Amino acid sequence: CASSYFLGDRLHNEQFF. The chain recombines TRBV6-2 or TRBV6-3 with TRBJ2-1, with 8 bases matching TRBD1. The V and J ends lost 1 base and 5 bases, in that order; junction bases with no gene match: 10. The germline gives CDR1 MNHEY, CDR2 SVGEGT. CDR3 length: 17 amino acids.

Many counts were recorded for this clonotype. Written as DNA, the CDR3 is TGTGCCAGTAATCATCAGGGGGCGCGCAATCAGCCCCAGCATTTT. Its translation is CASNHQGARNQPQHF. The rearrangement uses TRBV19 and TRBJ1-5, with 8 bases aligning to TRBD1. The germline V gene encodes CDR1 LNHDA and CDR2 SQIVND (reference sequence). The CDR3 is 15 amino acids. With 7 bases clipped from V and 2 bases from J, the junction kept 7 bases outside the gene matches.

The gene calls are TRBV7-3 and TRBJ2-1; the D is unclear. CDR1 and CDR2 from the germline V gene are SGHTA and FQGTGA. V lost 4 bases to trimming and J lost 6 bases, with 13 bases between them. The CDR3 loop spans 14 amino acids. CDR3 nucleotide sequence: TGTGCCAGCAGCTCGCCCGGCAGGCCCAATGAGCAGTTCTTC. It specifies CASSSPGRPNEQFF.

Ten or more counts support this clonotype. The chain combines TRBV7-2 with TRBJ2-5, with 8 positions matching TRBD1. Germline V lookup: CDR1 SGHTA, CDR2 FQGNSA. The CDR3 length is 14 residues. V dropped 4 bases and J dropped 5; count of bases not matched to a gene: 6. This CDR3 reads CASSSPRGLETQYF. CDR3 coding DNA: TGTGCCAGCAGCTCGCCCAGGGGGCTGGAGACCCAGTACTTC.

This clonotype was counted many times. This sequence joins TRBV7-9 and TRBJ1-4; D not resolved. The V end lost 7 bases, the J end lost 4 bases, and 7 bases lay between the germline ends. Germline V gene sequence: CDR1 SEHNR, CDR2 FQNEAQ (reference sequence). CDR3 length: 12 residues. The CDR3 reads CASTGVNEKLFF. As DNA, the CDR3 is TGTGCCAGCACCGGGGTTAATGAAAAACTGTTTTTT.

The sample holds many counts of this clonotype. V is TRBV2 and J is TRBJ2-7; D unclear. The CDR3 has 13 residues. CDR1 and CDR2 (germline): SNHLY, FYNNEI. V was shortened by 6 bases and J by 1 base, with 10 bases between the two germline ends. The CDR3 here is CASSSPGSYEQYF. The CDR3, as DNA: TGTGCCAGCAGCTCCCCGGGTTCCTACGAGCAGTACTTC. Full variable domain (missing parts from reference TRBV2 and TRBJ2-7): EPEVTQTPSHQVTQMGQEVILRCVPISNHLYFYWYRQILGQKVEFLVSFYNNEISEKSEIFDDQFSVERPDGSNFTLKIRSTKLEDSAMYFCASSSPGSYEQYFGPGTRLTVT.

The rearrangement links TRBV29-1 to TRBJ2-2, with 10 bases that match TRBD1. This CDR3 spans 13 amino acids. After removal of 7 bases from V and 4 bases from J, the junction contained 3 bases not matched to a gene. Germline V gene data show CDR1 as SQVTM and CDR2 as ANQGSEA. The CDR3 nucleotides are TGCAGCGCCGACAGGGGGCGCACCGGGGAGCTGTTTTTT. Translation gives CSADRGRTGELFF.

This clonotype was picked up many times. J is TRBJ2-2 and V is TRBV6-1; 9 nucleotides line up with TRBD2. The germline CDR1 and CDR2 sequences are MNHNS and SASEGT. The CDR3 is 19 amino acids. The J segment lost 4 bases and the V segment lost 7 bases, leaving 19 bases of the junction unmatched. The CDR3 sequence is CASTPRGGPGLASTGELFF. The CDR3 DNA reads TGTGCCAGCACCCCCCGCGGGGGTCCGGGACTAGCTTCCACCGGGGAGCTGTTTTTT.

This clonotype was counted a few times. The chain links TRBV20-1 to TRBJ2-7; D gene uncertain. V dropped 0 bases and J dropped 5 bases, with 17 bases sitting between them. The CDR3 contains 15 residues. CDR1 DFQATT and CDR2 SNEGSKA come from the germline V gene (reference sequence). The CDR3 region has the DNA TGCAGTGCTAGAGATCCCAACAGAGAACTCAACGAGCAGTACTTC. It yields the protein CSARDPNRELNEQYF.

As concerns this clonotype: One base away lies a much larger clone, so this may be a sequencing read error. J is TRBJ1-2 and V is TRBV6-1, with 7 bases identical to TRBD1. This CDR3 comprises 11 residues. Germline lookup yields CDR1 MNHNS and CDR2 SASEGT. V was clipped by 3 bases and J by 13 bases; unmatched bases: 5. CDR3 region: CASSETGSATF. CDR3 coding DNA: TGTGCCAGCAGTGAGACAGGGAGTGCCACCTTC.

The chain couples TRBV6-6 to TRBJ2-7; no clear D gene. Trimming removed 0 bases at V and 5 bases at J, with 5 bases between. The CDR3 is made up of 12 amino acids. Germline V gives CDR1 MNHNY, CDR2 SVGAGI (reference sequence). CDR3 DNA: TGTGCCAGCAGTTACTCGCAAAACGAGCAGTACTTC. Protein sequence: CASSYSQNEQYF.